This TCR beta chain was profiled in a study of blood T cell repertoires in COVID-19. Germline lookup yields CDR1 LNHNV and CDR2 YYDKDF (reference sequence). Trimming pared 0 bases from V and 9 bases from J, leaving 9 bases between. The length of the CDR3 is 13 residues. Repertoires were generated with immunoSEQ multiplex PCR, while TCRdb's copy carries only in-frame clones and drops some. Seen here are about 130,000 clones, 90% observed once, and the top ten hold 4% to 5%. Seattle patients were enrolled during active infection and followed longitudinally. Input material: peripheral blood. The clonotype originates from a man between 60 and 75 years old with COVID-19, enrolled during active disease. This sequence joins TRBV15 and TRBJ2-1, with TRBD2 as a possible D gene (6 bases). CDR3: CATSRDRSGEQFF. In nucleotides, the CDR3 is TGTGCCACCAGCAGAGATCGTAGCGGTGAGCAGTTCTTC. Variable domain in full (rest from reference TRBV15 and TRBJ2-1): DAMVIQNPRYQVTQFGKPVTLSCSQTLNHNVMYWYQQKSSQAPKLLFHYYDKDFNNEADTPDNFQSRRPNTSFCFLDIRSPGLGDTAMYLCATSRDRSGEQFFGPGTRLTVL.